Listed here are 22 T cell receptor beta chains from one sample, sequenced in a study of T cell repertoires in cytomegalovirus infection. One entry per CDR3 protein, called by TCRdb with MiXCR from the reads. The data hold approximately 1,000,000 distinct CDR3 sequences, with around 32% observed a single time. These receptors have no identified antigens. This material consisted of cultured CD8+ T cells from PBMCs, taken from culture after CMV antigen stimulation. The receptors were gathered from a human donor in good health (CMV status not recorded). Some clones in this sample may be carry-over from other donors' samples.

This clonotype was detected only a few times. The chain links TRBV6-2 or TRBV6-3 to TRBJ2-1; TRBD1 agrees at 7 bases. Germline assignment: CDR1 MNHEY and CDR2 SVGEGT. J lost 7 bases, V lost 5 bases, and 17 bases had no gene match. This CDR3 region has 17 residues. CDR3 sequence: CASSDHTGTALRNEQFF. Here the CDR3 DNA reads TGTGCCAGCAGTGATCACACCGGGACAGCCCTGAGGAATGAGCAGTTCTTC.

This clonotype was seen more than once but under ten times. This chain connects TRBV7-9 to TRBJ2-5, with 7 bases matching TRBD1. Germline V gene lookup returns CDR1 SEHNR and CDR2 FQNEAQ (reference sequence). This CDR3 contains 20 residues. With V trimmed by 1 base and J by 3 bases, 20 bases remained unmatched. The CDR3 bases are TGTGCCAGCAGCTTAGATACAGGGGCTGACCGCTTAAGCCCGAAAGAGACCCAGTACTTC. Protein product: CASSLDTGADRLSPKETQYF.

The CDR3 region is CASSEGEDRVSWTTEAFF. In DNA, the CDR3 is TGTGCCAGCAGTGAAGGGGAGGACAGGGTTTCGTGGACCACTGAAGCTTTCTTT. The chain employs TRBV6-1 and TRBJ1-1, with 8 positions matching TRBD1. V was pared by 1 base and J by 4 bases, with 14 bases of the junction left unmatched. The CDR3 sequence is 18 residues long. In germline, CDR1 is MNHNS, CDR2 SASEGT.

This clonotype was seen a handful of times. The chain couples TRBV12-5 to TRBJ1-1; D is unresolved. This CDR3 is 12 amino acids long. Germline CDR1 and CDR2: LGHNT and FRNRAP. The V end lost 1 base, the J end lost 6 bases, and 6 bases lay between the germline ends. CDR3 nucleotides: TGTGCTAGTGGTTTGGGCCGGGCTGAAGCTTTCTTT. Protein product: CASGLGRAEAFF.

V usage is TRBV4-3 and J usage is TRBJ2-1, with D perhaps matching TRBD2 (6 bases). Trimming shortened V by 4 bases and J by 8 bases, and 18 bases separated the two germline ends. This CDR3 region has 15 residues. CDR1 and CDR2 from the germline V gene are LGHNA and YSLEER. CDR3 coding DNA: TGCGCCAGCAGCCCCACTAATTTCGGGGGAGATGAGCAGTTCTTC. Translating gives CASSPTNFGGDEQFF.

This chain joins TRBV4-3 and TRBJ1-6; no clear D. Germline V CDR1 and CDR2: LGHNA, YSLEER. The ends were cut back, 0 bases at V and 3 bases at J, with 9 bases in the middle. The CDR3 runs 16 residues. The CDR3 sequence: CASSQDRVGYNSPLHF. The CDR3 DNA sequence: TGCGCCAGCAGCCAAGATAGGGTCGGCTATAATTCACCCCTCCACTTT.

The gene calls are TRBV6-5 and TRBJ1-2; 7 positions match TRBD1. Germline values: CDR1 MNHEY, CDR2 SVGAGI. V shed 5 bases and J 10 bases; nucleotides not matched to a gene: 16. The length of the CDR3 is 15 residues. The CDR3 loop reads CASSNPLDRVYAYTF. DNA of the CDR3: TGTGCCAGCAGTAATCCCCTCGACAGGGTATACGCCTACACCTTC.

The chain couples TRBV20-1 to TRBJ1-6; 8 bases agree with TRBD1. This CDR3 region has 16 residues. J lost 6 bases, V lost 1 base, and 8 bases had no gene match. Germline V CDR1 and CDR2: DFQATT, SNEGSKA (reference sequence). The CDR3 loop is CSARGSRQGTNSPLHF. CDR3 nucleotides: TGCAGTGCTAGAGGGTCCCGACAGGGGACTAATTCACCCCTCCACTTT.

The genes are TRBV27 and TRBJ2-6; TRBD1 might be the D (8 bases). CDR1 and CDR2 (germline): MNHEY, SMNVEV (reference sequence). Between the trimmed V and J ends, which lost 2 bases and 0 bases, there was a span of 14 bases. The CDR3 is 18 amino acids. The CDR3 reads CASSLSGTGSSGANVLTF. Written as DNA, the CDR3 is TGTGCCAGCAGTTTAAGCGGGACAGGTAGCTCTGGGGCCAACGTCCTGACTTTC.

This clonotype was seen more than once but under ten times. The gene calls are TRBV5-1 and TRBJ2-1, with 9 bases lining up with TRBD1. CDR3 length equals 14 residues. Trimming took 4 bases from V and 6 from J; bases not matched to a gene: 5. Germline CDR1 reads SGHRS; CDR2 reads YFSETQ. The CDR3 DNA reads as TGCGCCAGCAGCGGGGGGACAGGGCTCAATGAGCAGTTCTTC. Translating it yields CASSGGTGLNEQFF.

This chain links TRBV10-3 with TRBJ1-4; D possibly corresponds to TRBD1 (5 bases). Germline V lookup: CDR1 ENHRY, CDR2 SYGVKD. The CDR3 loop spans 14 amino acids. The V and J ends lost 5 bases and 8 bases respectively, with 15 bases between them. The CDR3 reads CAISPGGNEEKLFF. CDR3 nucleotides: TGTGCCATCAGTCCCGGGGGGAATGAGGAAAAACTGTTTTTT.

This clonotype was detected only a few times. The chain has TRBV7-2 and TRBJ1-4; D is uncertain. The CDR3 is 15 residues long. Per germline, CDR1 SGHTA and CDR2 FQGNSA. V was trimmed by 5 bases and J by 0 bases, leaving 10 bases between them. CDR3 nucleotide sequence: TGTGCCAGCAGCGTGAGACCGTCAACTAATGAAAAACTGTTTTTT. Protein sequence: CASSVRPSTNEKLFF.

A word on this clonotype: One junction end disagrees with the germline gene, perhaps due to a read error. CDR3 DNA: TGTGCCAACAGTTACTTTCCCTGGACTAGCAGGGACAATGAGCAGTTCTTC. Encoded protein: CANSYFPWTSRDNEQFF. The chain combines TRBV6-5 with TRBJ2-1, with TRBD2 matching over 8 bases. The CDR3 totals 17 residues. Germline V lookup: CDR1 MNHEY, CDR2 SVGAGI.

This clonotype was recorded once. The genes are TRBV6-1 and TRBJ2-1; TRBD1 matches at 7 bases. The germline V gene encodes CDR1 MNHNS and CDR2 SASEGT. This CDR3 spans 13 amino acids. After removal of 5 bases from V and 8 bases from J, the junction contained 6 bases not matched to a gene. CDR3 in DNA: TGTGCCAGCAGTCCAAGGGGGCTCGATGAGCAGTTCTTC. Translation: CASSPRGLDEQFF.

This clonotype was picked up a small number of times. V is TRBV19 and J is TRBJ1-2; TRBD1 matches at 9 bases. The V gene's germline CDR1 is LNHDA and CDR2 SQIVND (reference sequence). The CDR3 is 13 amino acids. After removal of 10 bases from V and 2 bases from J, the junction contained 5 bases not matched to a gene. The CDR3 reads CATAQGANYGYTF. The DNA of the CDR3 is TGTGCCACCGCACAGGGGGCGAACTATGGCTACACCTTC.

This clonotype was detected only a few times. The V and J genes are TRBV6-2 or TRBV6-3 and TRBJ2-3; 10 bases match TRBD2. The CDR3 contains 17 residues. CDR1 is MNHEY, CDR2 SVGEGT, per germline. V was clipped by 6 bases and J by 0 bases; unmatched bases: 9. This CDR3 is CASSTPLSGGSTDTQYF. CDR3 sequence (DNA): TGTGCCAGCAGCACCCCCCTTAGCGGGGGGAGCACAGATACGCAGTATTTT.

The chain uses TRBV6-5 and TRBJ2-3; the D is unclear. The germline V and J ends were trimmed by 3 bases and 1 base, with 11 bases remaining between them. From germline, CDR1 is MNHEY and CDR2 SVGAGI. The CDR3 extends over 15 amino acids. In DNA form, the CDR3 reads TGTGCCAGCAGTTATGGCAACCAGCGCACAGATACGCAGTATTTT. It specifies CASSYGNQRTDTQYF.

The rearrangement uses TRBV5-1 and TRBJ2-1, with 10 bases lining up with TRBD1. The CDR3 totals 19 residues. Germline V CDR1 and CDR2: SGHRS, YFSETQ. V lost 1 base and J lost 0; bases outside the gene matches: 10. CDR3 amino acids: CASSLPLGQGESSYNEQFF. CDR3 bases: TGCGCCAGCAGCTTGCCTCTCGGACAGGGGGAGAGCTCCTACAATGAGCAGTTCTTC.

This clonotype occurred once. The gene calls are TRBV7-8 and TRBJ1-4; D not resolved. Germline assignment: CDR1 SGHVS and CDR2 FQNEAQ. CDR3 length equals 14 residues. The V end lost 5 bases, the J end lost 3 bases, and 10 bases lay between the germline ends. The CDR3 sequence: CASSPNKANEKLFF. CDR3 DNA sequence: TGTGCCAGCAGCCCAAACAAGGCTAATGAAAAACTGTTTTTT.

The gene calls are TRBV25-1 and TRBJ2-1; D gene uncertain. The CDR3 runs to 16 residues. Germline-derived CDR1 and CDR2 are MGHDK and SYGVNS. V shed 1 base and J shed 2 bases, with 12 bases lying between them. CDR3 coding DNA: TGTGCCAGCAGTGAATTCGTCGGAGCTCCCTACAATGAGCAGTTCTTC. It specifies CASSEFVGAPYNEQFF. Full variable domain (missing parts from reference TRBV25-1 and TRBJ2-1): EADIYQTPRYLVIGTGKKITLECSQTMGHDKMYWYQQDPGMELHLIHYSYGVNSTEKGDLSSESTVSRIRTEHFPLTLESARPSHTSQYLCASSEFVGAPYNEQFFGPGTRLTVL.

This clonotype has just a few counts. This chain connects TRBV19 to TRBJ1-2; TRBD1 might be the D (5 bases). This CDR3 is 14 amino acids long. V lost 5 bases to trimming and J lost 4 bases, with 14 bases between them. Germline V gene sequence: CDR1 LNHDA, CDR2 SQIVND (reference sequence). CDR3 in amino acids: CASSLGPRSYGYTF. In DNA, the CDR3 is TGTGCCAGTAGTTTGGGACCGAGAAGCTATGGCTACACCTTC.

The chain combines TRBV9 with TRBJ2-1; 10 nucleotides match TRBD2. The CDR3 loop spans 17 amino acids. After removal of 2 bases from V and 4 bases from J, the junction contained 9 bases not matched to a gene. Germline lookup yields CDR1 SGDLS and CDR2 YYNGEE. The CDR3 bases are TGTGCCAGCAGCGTCGCCCTCGGACTAGCGGAATACAATGAGCAGTTCTTC. It is translated as CASSVALGLAEYNEQFF.